Listed below are T cell receptor beta chains from one sample, sequenced in a study of blood T cell repertoires in COVID-19. Assay: immunoSEQ multiplex PCR; the TCRdb copy retains only in-frame clones and omits some. The repertoire has 310,000 or so clones, about 89% of them found once; the top ten carry 6.4%. The specimen was peripheral blood. Source of these receptors: a man aged 18 to 35 who had recovered from COVID-19. Each CDR3 is given with its conserved first and last residue. A D gene is named only where the DNA matches it firmly. Expanded clones are given a class, and other clones once, few, many or no size at all.

CDR3aa	CDR3nt	j_gene	v_gene	abundance	d_gene
CASSVDGTGVYNEQFF	TGTGCCAGCAGCGTAGATGGGACAGGGGTCTACAATGAGCAGTTCTTC	TRBJ2-1	TRBV9	NA	TRBD1
CASSQERGLAGAADTQYF	TGTGCCAGCAGCCAAGAACGGGGCCTAGCGGGAGCCGCAGATACGCAGTATTTT	TRBJ2-3	TRBV4-2	NA	TRBD2
CASSVVSQGGTEAFF	TGTGCCAGCAGCGTAGTGTCACAGGGTGGCACTGAAGCTTTCTTT	TRBJ1-1	TRBV9	NA	NA
CASSLTSGGEETQYF	TGTGCCAGCAGCCTAACTAGCGGGGGAGAAGAGACCCAGTACTTC	TRBJ2-5	TRBV5-4	NA	TRBD2
CASSDPRVAGTDTQYF	TGTGCCAGCAGTGACCCCAGGGTCGCGGGCACAGATACGCAGTATTTT	TRBJ2-3	TRBV25-1	NA	NA
CASSVVLGQGDTGELFF	TGTGCCAGCAGCGTAGTCCTGGGACAGGGGGACACCGGGGAGCTGTTTTTT	TRBJ2-2	TRBV7-9	NA	TRBD1
CASSSQGQGEKLFF	TGTGCCAGTAGTTCCCAGGGACAGGGTGAAAAACTGTTTTTT	TRBJ1-4	TRBV19	NA	TRBD1
CASSSGTGINYGYTF	TGTGCCAGCAGCTCCGGGACAGGGATTAACTATGGCTACACCTTC	TRBJ1-2	TRBV6-6	NA	TRBD1
CSTRDSSYEQYF	TGCAGCACCCGGGACAGCTCCTACGAGCAGTACTTC	TRBJ2-7	TRBV29-1	NA	TRBD1
CASSLARGRRDNPEAFF	TGTGCCAGCAGCTTAGCCCGTGGAAGACGGGACAACCCTGAAGCTTTCTTT	TRBJ1-1	TRBV11-2	NA	NA
CAISSSGSSGDHHGTQYF	TGTGCCATCAGTTCCTCAGGTTCGTCAGGGGACCACCATGGGACCCAGTACTTC	TRBJ2-5	TRBV10-3	NA	NA
CASSIEPYSNQPQHF	TGTGCCAGTAGTATCGAGCCCTATAGCAATCAGCCCCAGCATTTT	TRBJ1-5	TRBV19	NA	NA
CASSPTGQVAFF	TGTGCCAGCAGCCCCACAGGACAGGTAGCTTTCTTT	TRBJ1-1	TRBV6-5	NA	TRBD1
CSVLETGVRGYTF	TGCAGCGTTCTGGAGACAGGGGTTAGGGGCTACACCTTC	TRBJ1-2	TRBV29-1	NA	TRBD1
CAISPLIAGGSYEQYF	TGTGCCATCAGTCCCTTAATAGCGGGGGGTTCCTACGAGCAGTACTTC	TRBJ2-7	TRBV10-3	once	TRBD2
CASAGGGAGDTQYF	TGTGCTAGTGCCGGCGGGGGGGCCGGAGATACGCAGTATTTT	TRBJ2-3	TRBV12-5	NA	TRBD2
CASSPNSLLEFF	TGTGCCAGCAGCCCCAACTCCCTTCTGGAGTTCTTC	TRBJ2-1	TRBV14	NA	NA
CAISGGGSEAFF	TGTGCCATCAGTGGGGGGGGCTCTGAAGCTTTCTTT	TRBJ1-1	TRBV10-3	NA	NA
CSYRDRELNTIYF	TGCAGCTACCGGGACAGGGAGCTAAACACCATATATTTT	TRBJ1-3	TRBV29-1	NA	TRBD1
CASRASGSLVEQFF	TGTGCCAGCAGGGCTAGCGGGAGTTTGGTTGAGCAGTTCTTC	TRBJ2-1	TRBV27	NA	TRBD2
CASSEVLTYEQYF	TGTGCCAGCAGTGAAGTACTGACCTACGAGCAGTACTTC	TRBJ2-7	TRBV2	NA	NA
CACRLGAGEYEQYF	TGTGCCTGTCGGCTCGGGGCAGGGGAGTACGAGCAGTACTTC	TRBJ2-7	TRBV6-5	NA	NA
CATSRGWDREYGYTF	TGTGCCACCAGCAGAGGATGGGACAGGGAGTATGGCTACACCTTC	TRBJ1-2	TRBV15	NA	TRBD1
CASSVGLAGGYEQYF	TGTGCCAGCAGCGTGGGACTAGCGGGAGGGTACGAGCAGTACTTC	TRBJ2-7	TRBV9	NA	TRBD2
CASSRTGESSGNTIYF	TGTGCCAGCAGTAGGACAGGGGAGAGCTCTGGAAACACCATATATTTT	TRBJ1-3	TRBV27	NA	TRBD1
CASSYSAQANNGYTF	TGTGCCAGCAGTTACTCAGCTCAAGCGAACAATGGCTACACCTTC	TRBJ1-2	TRBV6-5	once	NA